Listed below are T cell receptor beta chains from one sample, sequenced in a study of T cell responses to AZD1222 COVID-19 vaccine. TCRdb keeps only in-frame clones here, not all; method: immunoSEQ multiplex PCR. The sample consists of 140,000 to 150,000 clones, 93% of them appearing once. Sequenced material: peripheral blood, taken on day 0 of AZD1222 vaccination. These receptors all stem from an adult in good health. Both conserved end residues are part of each CDR3. D genes are given only for firm matches. The size entry is marked missing in some rows and otherwise reads once, few, many or a size class.

V gene,clone size,D gene,J gene,CDR3 length,CDR3 DNA,CDR3 protein
TRBV5-5,-,TRBD1,TRBJ1-1,16,TGTGCCAGCAGCCGGTCAACAGGGGGCTTGAACACTGAAGCTTTCTTT,CASSRSTGGLNTEAFF
TRBV5-1,-,-,TRBJ2-1,16,TGCGCCAGCAGCTTGGCCGTGCGGGCATTATACAATGAGCAGTTCTTC,CASSLAVRALYNEQFF
TRBV4-1,-,TRBD2,TRBJ2-1,14,TGCGCCAGCAGGACCGACGGGGGGGAAAATGAGCAGTTCTTC,CASRTDGGENEQFF
TRBV28,-,TRBD1,TRBJ1-2,13,TGTGCCAGCAGTTTAACAGGGGCCTATGGCTACACCTTC,CASSLTGAYGYTF
TRBV30,-,TRBD1,TRBJ1-5,14,TGTGCCTGGGGACAGGGATACAGCAATCAGCCCCAGCATTTT,CAWGQGYSNQPQHF
TRBV6-5,-,-,TRBJ1-2,13,TGTGCCAGCAGTTACTCGAGAGGGTATGGCTACACCTTC,CASSYSRGYGYTF
TRBV29-1,-,-,TRBJ1-3,16,TGCAGCGTTGAAGCCTGGGAGTCACCCTCTGGAAACACCATATATTTT,CSVEAWESPSGNTIYF
TRBV12-3/TRBV12-4,-,-,TRBJ2-3,13,TGTGCCAGCAGTTTAAGAGTAGCTGATACGCAGTATTTT,CASSLRVADTQYF
TRBV19,-,TRBD1,TRBJ1-1,15,TGTGCCAGTAGCAAGAGACAGGGGCAGAACACTGAAGCTTTCTTT,CASSKRQGQNTEAFF
TRBV19,-,TRBD2,TRBJ2-7,15,TGTGCCAGTAGTAGACTAGCGGAGACAAACTACGAGCAGTACTTC,CASSRLAETNYEQYF
TRBV5-1,few,TRBD1,TRBJ2-7,15,TGCGCCAGCAGCTCTTTGACAGGGCCCTCCTACGAGCAGTACTTC,CASSSLTGPSYEQYF
TRBV3-1/TRBV3-2,-,-,TRBJ2-1,13,TGTGCCAGCAGCCTATCAGGCTCGTATGAGCAGTTCTTC,CASSLSGSYEQFF
TRBV18,-,TRBD2,TRBJ2-3,20,TGTGCCAGCTCACCTAGTTCGGGACTAGCGTCCCTCACTAGCACAGATACGCAGTATTTT,CASSPSSGLASLTSTDTQYF
TRBV27,-,-,TRBJ1-5,16,TGTGCCAGCAGTCCCCGAGGGGGTTTTAGCAATCAGCCCCAGCATTTT,CASSPRGGFSNQPQHF
TRBV3-1/TRBV3-2,-,-,TRBJ1-2,13,TGTGCCAGCAGCCAAGACAGGTTTTATGGCTACACCTTC,CASSQDRFYGYTF
TRBV7-2,few,TRBD2,TRBJ2-2,18,TGTGCCAGCAGCTTAGTCGTTCGAATAGCGGGAGGGCCCGGGGAGCTGTTTTTT,CASSLVVRIAGGPGELFF
TRBV6-5,-,TRBD1,TRBJ1-2,13,TGTGCCAGCACTCGGGACAGCTACTATGGCTACACCTTC,CASTRDSYYGYTF
TRBV19,-,TRBD1,TRBJ2-7,13,TGTGCCAGTAGTAGGGACAGGGGGAACGAGCAGTACTTC,CASSRDRGNEQYF
TRBV5-1,once,TRBD2,TRBJ2-2,16,TGCGCCAGCAGCCACGGACTAGCGGGAGTCACCGGGGAGCTGTTTTTT,CASSHGLAGVTGELFF
TRBV12-5,-,TRBD1,TRBJ1-1,13,TGTGCTAGTGGTCCAGGGGGGACCCCTGAAGCTTTCTTT,CASGPGGTPEAFF
TRBV4-1,-,TRBD1,TRBJ1-1,15,TGCGCCAGCAGCCAAGACACAGGGGCGAACACTGAAGCTTTCTTT,CASSQDTGANTEAFF
TRBV21-1,-,-,TRBJ1-2,14,TGTGCCAGCAGCAAAGTAATATTTAACTATGGCTACACCTTC,CASSKVIFNYGYTF
TRBV7-2,few,TRBD1,TRBJ1-3,15,TGTGCCAGCAGCACCAGTCCCGGGACAGGGTACACCATATATTTT,CASSTSPGTGYTIYF
TRBV28,-,-,TRBJ2-1,19,TGTGCCAGCAGTTTTCTCGGGACTTCCCCCACCGGCTCCTACAATGAGCAGTTCTTC,CASSFLGTSPTGSYNEQFF
TRBV9,-,-,TRBJ2-3,16,TGTGCCAGCAGCGTTCAAGGGGGAGGGCCGAGGGATACGCAGTATTTT,CASSVQGGGPRDTQYF
TRBV6-2/TRBV6-3,once,-,TRBJ2-2,14,TGTGCCAGCAGCCGACCCCCTTGGGGCGGGGAGCTGTTTTTT,CASSRPPWGGELFF
TRBV11-3,-,-,TRBJ2-2,14,TGTGCCAGCAGTCCAAGGGTAAACACCGGGGAGCTGTTTTTT,CASSPRVNTGELFF
TRBV19,-,-,TRBJ1-1,18,TGTGCCAGTAGTATAGATCGGTTGCAGAAGTTCATGAACACTGAAGCTTTCTTT,CASSIDRLQKFMNTEAFF
TRBV6-5,-,-,TRBJ1-2,11,TGTGCCAGCAGTTCGGTTGATGGCTACACCTTC,CASSSVDGYTF
TRBV2,-,-,TRBJ1-1,16,TGTGCCAGCAGTGAATTGGAGTCGGTCAGCGCGATTGAAGCTTTCTTT,CASSELESVSAIEAFF
TRBV29-1,-,TRBD2,TRBJ2-1,14,TGCAGCGTTGAAGATCTTTGGGGAGGGAATGAGCAGTTCTTC,CSVEDLWGGNEQFF
TRBV27,few,TRBD1,TRBJ1-1,15,TGTGCCAGCAGTGGGGACCTTACAGGGGTAACTGAAGCTTTCTTT,CASSGDLTGVTEAFF
TRBV19,-,-,TRBJ2-1,14,TGTGCCAGTAGTACAGGGAGCTCCTACAATGAGCAGTTCTTC,CASSTGSSYNEQFF
TRBV27,-,TRBD1,TRBJ2-4,16,TGTGCCAGCAGTCCCCAAGACCGGGACAGAGGAAACATTCAGTACTTC,CASSPQDRDRGNIQYF
TRBV28,-,TRBD1,TRBJ1-4,15,TGTGCCAGCAGTCCCCGTCAGGGGGTAAGAGAAAAACTGTTTTTT,CASSPRQGVREKLFF
TRBV12-5,-,TRBD1,TRBJ1-1,17,TGTGCTAGTGGTACGGCAGGGGGGTCGGTCCGAGACACTGAAGCTTTCTTT,CASGTAGGSVRDTEAFF
TRBV6-1,-,-,TRBJ1-5,14,TGTGCCAGCAGTGACCGTACGAACAATCAGCCCCAGCATTTT,CASSDRTNNQPQHF
TRBV30,-,TRBD2,TRBJ2-7,14,TGTGCCTGGAGTAGGACTAGCGGGACTGACGAGCAGTACTTC,CAWSRTSGTDEQYF
TRBV19,-,-,TRBJ1-1,16,TGTGCCAGTAGGGTTCAGGGCATTACCCAGAACACTGAAGCTTTCTTT,CASRVQGITQNTEAFF
TRBV2,-,TRBD1,TRBJ1-4,15,TGTGCCAGCAGTGTGAGCGCAGGGGACAGCGAAAAACTGTTTTTT,CASSVSAGDSEKLFF
TRBV6-2/TRBV6-3,-,-,TRBJ1-2,16,TGTGCCAGCAGTTACTCGATTTTTTGGACGGACTATGGCTACACCTTC,CASSYSIFWTDYGYTF
TRBV12-3/TRBV12-4,-,-,TRBJ2-1,13,TGTGCCAGCAGAAAAAGCGAGCCTAGTGAGCAGTTCTTC,CASRKSEPSEQFF
TRBV24-1,-,-,TRBJ2-5,11,TGTGCCACCATGGACAGAGGGCACCAGTACTTC,CATMDRGHQYF
TRBV11-2,few,TRBD2,TRBJ2-5,17,TGTGCCAGCAGCTTAGATTTGACTAGCGGCCTCCAAGAGACCCAGTACTTC,CASSLDLTSGLQETQYF
TRBV29-1,-,-,TRBJ2-2,14,TGCAGCGTTTCGACGGACACGAACACCGGGGAGCTGTTTTTT,CSVSTDTNTGELFF
TRBV7-8,-,-,TRBJ1-1,15,TGTGCCAGCAGCTTCGGATTAACTTGGAACACTGAAGCTTTCTTT,CASSFGLTWNTEAFF
TRBV5-4,once,-,TRBJ2-5,14,TGTGCCAGCAGCAGCCGGGACGGACAAGAGACCCAGTACTTC,CASSSRDGQETQYF
TRBV3-1/TRBV3-2,-,-,TRBJ2-5,14,TGTGCCAGCAGCCAAAATCGACAGCTATGGGCCCAGTACTTC,CASSQNRQLWAQYF
TRBV11-2,once,-,TRBJ1-1,13,TGTGCCAGCAGCTTAAGATGGAACACTGAAGCTTTCTTT,CASSLRWNTEAFF
TRBV7-8,-,TRBD1,TRBJ2-7,16,TGTGCCAGCAGCTTACCCTCTCGGGACAGCTCCTACGAGCAGTACTTC,CASSLPSRDSSYEQYF
TRBV19,once,TRBD1,TRBJ1-6,13,TGTGCCAGTAACCGGGACAGGGGTTCACCCCTCCACTTT,CASNRDRGSPLHF
TRBV27,-,-,TRBJ2-2,14,TGTGCCAGCAGGCTAGGGGGAAGCACCGGGGAGCTGTTTTTT,CASRLGGSTGELFF
TRBV19,-,-,TRBJ1-1,15,TGTGCCAGTAGTCTCGACCCGGGTCGGCACACTGAAGCTTTCTTT,CASSLDPGRHTEAFF
TRBV12-3/TRBV12-4,-,-,TRBJ1-3,13,TGTGCCAGCACTCCATCGGGGGGAAACACCATATATTTT,CASTPSGGNTIYF
TRBV6-5,-,TRBD2,TRBJ2-1,15,TGTGCCAGCAGTAGCGGGAGATGGGACTACAATGAGCAGTTCTTC,CASSSGRWDYNEQFF